This note documents a single T cell receptor (beta chain) sequence. There is no known antigen for this receptor. No base quality information exists; no much larger clone differs at one position. TCRbeta CDR3 regions were amplified from genomic DNA by means of the immunoSEQ Assay, a bias-controlled multiplex PCR. From the authors' description of their analysis: The number of nucleated cells in each sample was estimated from the amplification of reference gene primers within the assay. Sequence reads were collapsed and filtered to measure the absolute abundance of every unique TCRbeta CDR3 rearrangement. For each sample, productive Simpson clonality was calculated as the square root of Simpson's diversity index over productive rearrangements. In TCRdb, the immuneACCESS table is reduced to in-frame sequences with V and J assigned. These tables do not hold every clone; where another copy was compared, an unresolved V gene accounts for under half, and the others remain unexplained. Clonal size and the V and J genes are those of that table, whereas D and trimming came from the DNA. Across this sample there are about 150,000 clones, with 83% seen only once. The biggest ten clones account for over 10% of the sample.

This sample was included in a study of blood T cell repertoires in COVID-19 (dated by TCRdb to 2020 to 2022). Study-level background: Samples covering the acute and convalescent phases of COVID-19 were provided by collaborators in the United States, Italy and Spain. The prospective study material was composed of cDNA or gDNA derived from T cells, B-cell-depleted T cells, or PBMCs. The dataset comprised deeply sampled blood TCRbeta repertoires from subjects exposed to, actively infected with, or recovered from COVID-19. A freely available public database, intended as a resource for researchers studying the immune response to SARS-CoV-2, is where the repertoires were released. Samples came from the ongoing ImmuneRACE study (first 160 participants) plus 1,254 subjects from 6 global collaborators. Nearly every sample came with metadata listing a de-identified subject ID, COVID-19 status, age in years and sex. Where HLA class I and class II types were available, the types were taken from metadata supplied by the sample provider, not from assay-based typing.

One collaborating source in Seattle enrolled patients during active infection and followed them longitudinally through the course of disease. Collaborating institutions collected whole blood in K2EDTA tubes following their own protocols. For TCRbeta analysis, collaborator samples were shipped as frozen whole blood, as isolated PBMCs, or as DNA extracted from either sample type. CDR1 SGHDN and CDR2 FVKESK are derived from the germline V gene. V loses 1 base, J loses 2 bases, and the germline ends lie 8 bases apart. The CDR3 sequence holds 15 residues, the cysteine and phenylalanine included. Of all the DNA, just the CDR3 is kept, 45 bases in frame from base 1. What the authors observed across the whole study: The amount of clinical and demographic metadata varied by source and participant and was provided uncurated.

The sequenced sample was peripheral blood. The receptor was derived from a woman aged 60 to 75 with COVID-19, enrolled during active disease. The chain employs TRBV14 and TRBJ2-2; the D region possibly corresponds to TRBD2 (6 bases align). The bases read TGTGCCAGCAGCCAAGGGGGGGTCAACACCGGGGAGCTGTTTTTT. Its protein product is CASSQGGVNTGELFF.